This entry lists 8 T cell receptor beta chains sequenced from one sample in a study of T cell clonotyping in hematopoietic cell transplantation. Assay used: immunoSEQ multiplex PCR; TCRdb lists only in-frame clones, some missing. The sample consists of 30,000 or so clones, 60% to 85% of them appearing once. As to time point: recipient sample about 28 days before transplant, after cytoreduction. Sequencing was performed on peripheral blood mononuclear cells, taken before stem cell transplant. These receptors came from a woman between 25 and 40 years old with chronic myeloid leukemia. Some clones in this sample may be carry-over from other donors' samples.

V is TRBV7-8 and J is TRBJ2-2, with a tentative D call TRBD1 (5 bases). Germline lookup yields CDR1 SGHVS and CDR2 FQNEAQ. With 7 bases removed from V and 4 bases from J, the gap between germline ends came to 13 bases. The CDR3 has 14 residues. Here the CDR3 reads CASTWTLGTGELFF. CDR3 nucleotide sequence: TGTGCCAGCACCTGGACACTTGGCACCGGGGAGCTGTTTTTT.

The V gene is TRBV9, the J gene TRBJ2-7, with a possible D match to TRBD2 (7 bases). This CDR3 comprises 14 residues. CDR1 and CDR2 from the germline V gene are SGDLS and YYNGEE. V was trimmed by 4 bases and J by 7 bases, leaving 18 bases between them. This CDR3 is CASSPGGGGPEQYF. CDR3 bases: TGTGCCAGCAGCCCTGGGGGCGGGGGTCCGGAGCAGTACTTC. The variable domain in full, completed from reference TRBV9 and TRBJ2-7, reads DSGVTQTPKHLITATGQRVTLRCSPRSGDLSVYWYQQSLDQGLQFLIQYYNGEERAKGNILERFSAQQFPDLHSELNLSSLELGDSALYFCASSPGGGGPEQYFGPGTRLTVT.

The CDR3 bases are TGTGCCAGCAGCCGGATGACAAAAACTAACTATGGCTACACCTTC. Translated, it gives CASSRMTKTNYGYTF. The chain carries TRBV7-2 and TRBJ1-2; D unresolved. Trimming left V 5 bases short and J 0 bases short, with 13 bases between. The V gene's germline CDR1 is SGHTA and CDR2 FQGNSA. This CDR3 is 15 amino acids long. Supplemented by reference TRBV7-2 and TRBJ1-2, the full variable domain reads GAGVSQSPSNKVTEKGKDVELRCDPISGHTALYWYRQSLGQGLEFLIYFQGNSAPDKSGLPSDRFSAERTGGSVSTLTIQRTQQEDSAVYLCASSRMTKTNYGYTFGSGTRLTVV.

This clone was detected only once. One end of the junction varies from germline; a read error may be responsible. The genes are TRBV30 and TRBJ1-2; no firm D call. CDR1 is GTSNPN and CDR2 is SVGIG in the germline V gene (reference sequence). The CDR3 totals 12 residues. The CDR3 nucleotides are TGTGCCTGGAGTGTACGTCACTATGGCTACATCTTC. It specifies CAWSVRHYGYIF.

This clone was seen only a few times. The gene calls are TRBV19 and TRBJ2-3, with 12 nucleotides matching TRBD2. The CDR3 runs 15 residues. Germline assignment: CDR1 LNHDA and CDR2 SQIVND (reference sequence). Germline trimming cut 9 bases from V and 6 bases from J; bases unmatched to any gene: 10. DNA of the CDR3: TGTGCCAGCTCCAGACTAGCGGGAGCCCGGGATACGCAGTATTTT. Translating it yields CASSRLAGARDTQYF.

V is TRBV5-8 and J is TRBJ1-5; a weak D match, TRBD1 (6 bases). This CDR3 contains 17 residues. CDR1 and CDR2 from the germline V gene are SGHTS and YDEGEE. Trimming cost V 0 bases and J 0 bases, with 13 bases left between them. In nucleotides, the CDR3 is TGTGCCAGCAGCTTGGGATCAGGGGTAGTTAGCAATCAGCCCCAGCATTTT. Translated: CASSLGSGVVSNQPQHF.

This clone was detected a few times. The chain links TRBV7-8 to TRBJ2-3, with D tentatively TRBD1 or TRBD2 (5 bases each). V was trimmed by 4 bases and J by 2 bases, leaving 7 bases between them. The CDR3 has 13 residues. Germline V gene lookup returns CDR1 SGHVS and CDR2 FQNEAQ. CDR3 protein: CASSSGPTDTQYF. CDR3 DNA sequence: TGTGCCAGCAGCTCGGGGCCCACAGATACGCAGTATTTT.

The rearrangement uses TRBV7-8 and TRBJ1-2; 7 positions agree with TRBD1. After removal of 1 base from V and 1 base from J, the junction contained 6 bases not matched to a gene. CDR1 and CDR2 from the germline V gene are SGHVS and FQNEAQ. The length of the CDR3 is 16 residues. CDR3 DNA: TGTGCCAGCAGCTTAGTTAATACAGGGGTTAACTATGGCTACACCTTC. Protein: CASSLVNTGVNYGYTF.